This T cell receptor beta chain came from a study of T cell responses to AZD1222 COVID-19 vaccine. The germline gives CDR1 LGHDT, CDR2 YNNKEL (reference sequence). Unmatched junction bases numbered 5, after V lost 0 bases and J lost 5 bases. The CDR3 has 18 amino acids. TCRdb's copy holds only in-frame clones and misses some; the assay was immunoSEQ multiplex PCR. Here the sample spans about 150,000 clones, around 90% being singletons. Overall study findings and caveats: Of spike-specific TCRs, nearly half reportedly target regions left unmutated in variants. The sample set comprised mostly white British donors with more females, and clonal diversity was possibly underestimated. The study found vaccine-associated CD4 TCRs spanning spike, dominant at 160-218 and 743-854.

Analyses pooled second doses at about 4 or about 12 weeks. On this clone: Its specificity is not known.

Sequencing was performed on peripheral blood, taken 28 days after the second AZD1222 dose. The receptor was isolated from an adult who received the AZD1222 COVID-19 vaccine. This sequence joins TRBV3-1 (or the pseudogene TRBV3-2) and TRBJ2-2; 14 bases map to TRBD2. This CDR3 is CASSQEGTSGSQTGELFF. The CDR3 DNA follows: TGTGCCAGCAGCCAAGAGGGGACTAGCGGGAGTCAAACCGGGGAGCTGTTTTTT.